These 21 T cell receptor beta chains share one sample of origin, sequenced in a study of blood T cell repertoires in COVID-19. Generated by immunoSEQ multiplex PCR, the TCRdb table keeps only in-frame clones and is missing some. The sample has around 380,000 clones, more than 75% seen once; the top ten hold 1% to 1.5%. Sequenced sample: PBMCs or T cells enriched from blood (not recorded which). These receptors all come from a man under 40 who had recovered from COVID-19.

Details on this clone: The same CDR3 can be traced to other DNA sequences in this sample. The chain has TRBV27 and TRBJ1-2; no firm D call. CDR1 is MNHEY and CDR2 is SMNVEV in the germline V gene (reference sequence). This CDR3 spans 13 amino acids. V lost 2 bases to trimming and J lost 4 bases, with 8 bases between them. In DNA form, the CDR3 reads TGTGCCAGCAGTTTACGGGAGGGCTATGGCTACACCTTC. Its protein is CASSLREGYGYTF.

The chain uses TRBV5-1 and TRBJ1-1, with TRBD1 matching over 8 bases. The CDR3 sequence is 15 residues long. V shed 4 bases, J shed 3 bases, and the junction held 8 bases outside the gene matches. Per germline, CDR1 SGHRS and CDR2 YFSETQ. The CDR3 sequence: CASSTGTGVDTEAFF. CDR3 coding DNA: TGCGCCAGCAGCACTGGGACAGGCGTAGACACTGAAGCTTTCTTT.

The gene calls are TRBV19 and TRBJ1-2, with D unclear. The germline gives CDR1 LNHDA, CDR2 SQIVND (reference sequence). Trimming removed 1 base at V and 8 bases at J, with 14 bases between. This CDR3 region has 14 residues. CDR3 region: CASSIVTGVKGYTF. The CDR3 nucleotides read TGTGCCAGTAGTATAGTTACGGGAGTAAAGGGCTACACCTTC.

The gene calls are TRBV9 and TRBJ1-4; 9 nucleotides match TRBD1. The germline V gene encodes CDR1 SGDLS and CDR2 YYNGEE. The CDR3 spans 14 residues. After removal of 3 bases from V and 4 bases from J, the junction contained 1 base not matched to a gene. The DNA of the CDR3 is TGTGCCAGCAGCGGGACAGGGGTTAATGAAAAACTGTTTTTT. It encodes CASSGTGVNEKLFF.

V is TRBV19 and J is TRBJ1-1; no reliable D call. CDR3 length equals 14 residues. Germline CDR1 reads LNHDA; CDR2 reads SQIVND (reference sequence). V was shortened by 3 bases and J by 2 bases, with 10 bases between the two germline ends. The CDR3 region is CASSILGRNTEAFF. CDR3 DNA: TGTGCCAGTAGTATTCTCGGGAGAAACACTGAAGCTTTCTTT.

The chain recombines TRBV6-4 with TRBJ1-1; perhaps TRBD1 as D (6 bases). Germline lookup yields CDR1 MRHNA and CDR2 SNTAGT. This CDR3 is 13 amino acids long. The ends were cut back, 3 bases at V and 7 bases at J, with 12 bases in the middle. CDR3 DNA sequence: TGTGCCAGCAGTGAACAGGGTAACGGTGAAGCTTTCTTT. Translation gives CASSEQGNGEAFF.

This chain uses TRBV12-5 with TRBJ1-4; unclear D gene. The V gene lost 7 bases and the J gene lost 10 bases, with 16 bases spanning the gap. Germline loops: CDR1 LGHNT, CDR2 FRNRAP. The CDR3 has 13 amino acids. The CDR3 DNA reads TGTGCTAGTGACGCGAGTGTAACTCGAAAACTGTTTTTT. Protein sequence: CASDASVTRKLFF. The full variable domain, with the rest looked up from reference TRBV12-5 and TRBJ1-4, is DARVTQTPRHKVTEMGQEVTMRCQPILGHNTVFWYRQTMMQGLELLAYFRNRAPLDDSGMPKDRFSAEMPDATLATLKIQPSEPRDSAVYFCASDASVTRKLFFGSGTQLSVL.

This chain connects TRBV14 to TRBJ2-1; D might be TRBD2 (6 bases). The CDR3 runs to 12 residues. Between the trimmed V and J ends, which lost 4 bases and 6 bases, there was a span of 7 bases. Germline lookup yields CDR1 SGHDN and CDR2 FVKESK. In DNA, the CDR3 is TGTGCCAGCAGCCCCGGGGGCAATGAGCAGTTCTTC. Translation gives CASSPGGNEQFF.

This CDR3 is CASSLDREGMAFF. CDR3 nucleotide sequence: TGCGCCAGCAGCTTGGACAGGGAAGGCATGGCTTTCTTT. The chain carries TRBV5-1 and TRBJ1-1, with TRBD1 as a possible D gene (6 bases). The CDR3 is made up of 13 amino acids. V was pared by 0 bases and J by 11 bases, with 14 bases between. Germline CDR1 reads SGHRS; CDR2 reads YFSETQ.

The count of this clone is one. This rearrangement joins TRBV13 to TRBJ1-1; weak D call: TRBD1 (6 bases). Germline CDR1 and CDR2: PRHDT and FYEKMQ (reference sequence). The V end was cut by 5 bases, the J end by 3 bases, with 10 bases between. The CDR3 runs 13 residues. The CDR3 here is CASSADSHTEAFF. CDR3 nucleotides: TGTGCCAGCAGCGCGGACAGCCACACTGAAGCTTTCTTT.

The chain recombines TRBV28 with TRBJ1-5, with D hard to call. The CDR3 runs 16 residues. The germline V gene encodes CDR1 MDHEN and CDR2 SYDVKM. V gave up 6 bases and J gave up 0 bases, with 15 bases separating them. As DNA, the CDR3 is TGTGCCAGCAGCTCAAGCGCGGGGTATAGCAATCAGCCCCAGCATTTT. It yields the protein CASSSSAGYSNQPQHF.

This chain connects TRBV7-9 to TRBJ2-1, with 11 bases identical to TRBD2. Per germline, CDR1 SEHNR and CDR2 FQNEAQ (reference sequence). Unmatched junction bases numbered 3, after V lost 4 bases and J lost 4 bases. The CDR3 covers 15 residues. CDR3 sequence reads: CASSSSSGGYNEQFF. The CDR3, as DNA: TGTGCCAGCAGCTCTTCTAGCGGGGGGTACAATGAGCAGTTCTTC.

This chain connects TRBV30 to TRBJ2-7; D is unresolved. The CDR3 is 12 residues long. CDR1 is GTSNPN, CDR2 SVGIG, per germline (reference sequence). Trimming shortened V by 0 bases and J by 3 bases, and 6 bases separated the two germline ends. CDR3 protein: CAWSVTGYEQYF. In DNA form, the CDR3 reads TGTGCCTGGAGTGTAACGGGCTACGAGCAGTACTTC.

The CDR3 region has the DNA TGCGCCAGCAGCCGAGAGCGTGACAGCTACAATGAGCAGTTCTTC. It codes for CASSRERDSYNEQFF. The rearrangement joins TRBV4-3 to TRBJ2-1; weak D call: TRBD1 (5 bases). Germline V gene sequence: CDR1 LGHNA, CDR2 YSLEER. Trimming removed 4 bases from V and 3 bases from J, with 13 bases in between. This CDR3 has 15 amino acids.

Notes on this clone: Additional DNA sequences in this sample encode the identical CDR3. This sequence joins TRBV9 and TRBJ1-4; tentative D call: TRBD1 (5 bases). Trimming removed 4 bases at V and 2 bases at J, with 9 bases between. The germline gives CDR1 SGDLS, CDR2 YYNGEE. The CDR3 runs 14 residues. CDR3: CASSSGQTNEKLFF. The CDR3 DNA sequence: TGTGCCAGCAGCTCAGGGCAGACTAATGAAAAACTGTTTTTT.

The chain carries TRBV5-8 and TRBJ2-2, with 7 bases lining up with TRBD1. Germline V gives CDR1 SGHTS, CDR2 YDEGEE. The CDR3 has 14 amino acids. V lost 4 bases to trimming and J lost 6 bases; unmatched junction nucleotides: 6. CDR3 region: CASSRQGKAGELFF. As DNA, the CDR3 is TGTGCCAGCAGCCGACAGGGAAAGGCCGGGGAGCTGTTTTTT.

This clone has a single count. The rearrangement joins TRBV2 to TRBJ1-5, with D unclear. Looked up from germline, CDR1 is SNHLY and CDR2 is FYNNEI. The CDR3 length is 15 residues. Trimming stripped 8 bases from V and 2 bases from J, with 16 bases between. Here the CDR3 reads CASAPGSGGNQPQHF. CDR3 bases: TGTGCCAGCGCTCCCGGGTCCGGGGGCAATCAGCCCCAGCATTTT.

The J gene is TRBJ1-1, the V gene TRBV5-5, with D possibly being TRBD1 (5 bases). CDR1 and CDR2 from the germline V gene are SGHKS and YYEKEE (reference sequence). V shed 2 bases and J shed 2 bases, with 13 bases lying between them. CDR3 length: 15 amino acids. This chain's CDR3 is CASSFGAQLNTEAFF. The CDR3, as DNA: TGTGCCAGCAGCTTTGGGGCACAACTCAACACTGAAGCTTTCTTT. Full variable domain (remainder filled in from reference TRBV5-5 and TRBJ1-1): DAGVTQSPTHLIKTRGQQVTLRCSPISGHKSVSWYQQVLGQGPQFIFQYYEKEERGRGNFPDRFSARQFPNYSSELNVNALLLGDSALYLCASSFGAQLNTEAFFGQGTRLTVV.

The rearrangement uses TRBV29-1 and TRBJ2-7, with 7 positions matching TRBD1. The CDR3 has 13 residues. Per germline, CDR1 SQVTM and CDR2 ANQGSEA. CDR3 DNA: TGCAGTGCAAGGAACAGGGGCTCCTACGAGCAGTACTTC. It yields the protein CSARNRGSYEQYF.

The gene calls are TRBV7-9 and TRBJ1-2; perhaps TRBD1 as D (6 bases). With 6 bases removed from V and 2 bases from J, the gap between germline ends came to 16 bases. The CDR3 runs 15 residues. Germline CDR1 reads SEHNR; CDR2 reads FQNEAQ (reference sequence). The CDR3 region has the DNA TGTGCCAGCAGTAGATCACAGGGTTTAAACTATGGCTACACCTTC. It specifies CASSRSQGLNYGYTF.

This clone showed up just once. This chain's CDR3 is CASSQGGTNEKLFF. In nucleotides, the CDR3 is TGTGCCAGCAGCCAAGGAGGAACTAATGAAAAACTGTTTTTT. The genes are TRBV28 and TRBJ1-4, with D hard to call. The CDR3 extends over 14 amino acids. The germline V and J ends were trimmed by 6 bases and 1 base, with 9 bases remaining between them. Germline V gives CDR1 MDHEN, CDR2 SYDVKM.